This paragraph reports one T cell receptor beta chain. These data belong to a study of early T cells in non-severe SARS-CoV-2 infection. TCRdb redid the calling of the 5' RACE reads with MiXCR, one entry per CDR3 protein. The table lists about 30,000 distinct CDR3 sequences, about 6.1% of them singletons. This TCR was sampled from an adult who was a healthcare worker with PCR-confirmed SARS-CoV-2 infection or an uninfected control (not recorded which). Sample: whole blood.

The CDR3: CASSIRSPSYEQYF. DNA for the CDR3: TGTGCCAGCAGTATCCGGTCCCCGTCATACGAGCAGTACTTC. The chain joins TRBV6-2 or TRBV6-3 to TRBJ2-7; the D is unclear. The CDR3 consists of 14 residues. Germline-derived CDR1 and CDR2 are MNHEY and SVGEGT. V was shortened by 5 bases and J by 4 bases, with 15 bases between the two germline ends.